Below, 5 T cell receptor beta chains from the same sample are listed, as sequenced in a study of control samples from healthy donors and cancer patients. The repertoire was sequenced with immunoSEQ multiplex PCR; TCRdb's copy has only in-frame clones and lacks some. The repertoire has 78,000 or so clones, roughly 87% of them found once; the top ten carry about 4%. The sample comprised blood. The receptors were sampled from a woman aged 45 to 65 in good health.

This clone was observed a few times. Other DNA sequences of this sample code for an identical CDR3. This chain uses TRBV5-1 with TRBJ1-3; D unclear. Trimming shortened V by 6 bases and J by 1 base, and 11 bases separated the two germline ends. Looked up from germline, CDR1 is SGHRS and CDR2 is YFSETQ. The CDR3 covers 14 residues. The DNA for the CDR3 is TGCGCCAGCACCCCAGCCGGGTCTGGAAACACCATATATTTT. It is translated as CASTPAGSGNTIYF.

The CDR3 nucleotides are TGCAGTTACTCCGAGGTCTCTGGAAACACCATATATTTT. Its translation is CSYSEVSGNTIYF. The J gene is TRBJ1-3, the V gene TRBV29-1; D unresolved. The CDR3 is 13 residues long. CDR1 and CDR2 from the germline V gene are SQVTM and ANQGSEA.

The chain recombines TRBV9 with TRBJ2-2; D gene uncertain. Trimming stripped 1 base from V and 8 bases from J, with 6 bases between. CDR1 and CDR2 (germline): SGDLS, YYNGEE. This CDR3 contains 12 residues. This CDR3 reads CASSVSGGELFF. The CDR3 DNA is TGTGCCAGCAGCGTATCAGGAGGGGAGCTGTTTTTT.

The genes are TRBV11-2 and TRBJ1-2; D perhaps matches TRBD1 (6 bases). Per germline, CDR1 SGHAT and CDR2 FQNNGV. The CDR3 loop spans 14 amino acids. V was cut by 5 bases and J by 8 bases, with 18 bases left in between. The CDR3 sequence is CASSPKGGQRGYTF. CDR3 DNA: TGTGCCAGCAGCCCCAAGGGGGGGCAAAGGGGCTACACCTTC.

A few counts support this clone. This sequence joins TRBV30 and TRBJ1-3; the D is unclear. Trimming left V 5 bases short and J 0 bases short, with 11 bases between. CDR1 is GTSNPN and CDR2 is SVGIG in the germline V gene (reference sequence). The CDR3 loop spans 14 amino acids. Written as DNA, the CDR3 is TGTGCCTGGTCCAAGAGAAGCTCTGGAAACACCATATATTTT. Amino acids: CAWSKRSSGNTIYF.